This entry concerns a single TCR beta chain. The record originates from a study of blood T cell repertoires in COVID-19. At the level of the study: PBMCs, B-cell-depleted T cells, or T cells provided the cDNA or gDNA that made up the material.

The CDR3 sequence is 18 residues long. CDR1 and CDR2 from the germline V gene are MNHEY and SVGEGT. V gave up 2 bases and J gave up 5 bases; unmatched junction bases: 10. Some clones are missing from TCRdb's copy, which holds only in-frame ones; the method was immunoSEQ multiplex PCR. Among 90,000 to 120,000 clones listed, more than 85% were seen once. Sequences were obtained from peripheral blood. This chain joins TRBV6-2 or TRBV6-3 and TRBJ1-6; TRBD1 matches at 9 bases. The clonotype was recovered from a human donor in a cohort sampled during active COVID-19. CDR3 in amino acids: CASSYRADRGVHNSPLHF. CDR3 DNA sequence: TGTGCCAGCAGTTACCGCGCTGACAGGGGGGTCCATAATTCACCCCTCCACTTT.